This T cell receptor beta chain was captured in a study of shared clonotypes between healthy human individuals. The wider study: The study used three CD4 naive, three CD4 memory, two CD8 naive and one CD8 memory plate per donor.

Investigators spread the genomic DNA of each subset evenly over several immunoSEQ plates. Original analysis: Sequence data from immunoSEQ were junction-only and lacked quality scores; consequently, filtering differed. The assay was immunoSEQ multiplex PCR, and TCRdb's table has in-frame clones only and misses some. V, J and clone size were drawn from that table, and D and trimming were deduced from the DNA. The table has about 1.1 million clones, approximately 80% seen once. As regards this clone: No antigen is known for it.

Study observations and caveats: Sampling covered nothing but blood. Tissue TCR repertoires likely differ from those found in blood.

This receptor was obtained from a young man in good health. Some clones in this sample may be carry-over from other donors' samples. The sequenced sample consisted of memory CD4+ T cells from PBMCs. Subset here: CD45RA-negative fraction.

The CDR3 DNA sequence: TGTGCCAGCAGTCCCCTTGGTGCGGGACTAGCGAACAATGAGCAGTTCTTC. Translating gives CASSPLGAGLANNEQFF. This chain uses TRBV28 with TRBJ2-1; 10 bases agree with TRBD2. CDR3 length: 17 residues. The J segment lost 5 bases and the V segment lost 5 bases, leaving 12 bases of the junction unmatched. Germline V gives CDR1 MDHEN, CDR2 SYDVKM.